Listed here are 17 T cell receptor beta chains from one sample, sequenced in a study of blood T cell repertoires in COVID-19. The protocol was immunoSEQ multiplex PCR, while the TCRdb copy is restricted to in-frame clones and leaves out a portion. The repertoire has some 270,000 clones, approximately 90% of them found once; the top ten carry roughly 3.9%. The sample was PBMCs or T cells enriched from blood (not recorded which). The receptors shown here come from a woman in her twenties or thirties with acute COVID-19.

The chain combines TRBV29-1 with TRBJ2-5; the match to TRBD1 covers 7 bases. Per germline, CDR1 SQVTM and CDR2 ANQGSEA. This CDR3 has 15 residues. Trimming removed 6 bases from V and 2 bases from J; junction bases left unmatched: 12. The CDR3 nucleotides are TGCAGCGTCGCCGGGGACAGCGGAATTCAAGAGACCCAGTACTTC. Encoded protein: CSVAGDSGIQETQYF.

The V call is TRBV7-6, the J call TRBJ2-3; 9 positions agree with TRBD2. The CDR3 extends over 16 amino acids. V was clipped by 3 bases and J by 2 bases; unmatched bases: 6. Germline CDR1 SGHVS, CDR2 FNYEAQ. DNA of the CDR3: TGTGCCAGCAGCTTTATGACTAGCGGATACACAGATACGCAGTATTTT. The encoded protein is CASSFMTSGYTDTQYF. Drawing the rest from reference TRBV7-6 and TRBJ2-3, the complete variable domain is GAGVSQSPRYKVTKRGQDVALRCDPISGHVSLYWYRQALGQGPEFLTYFNYEAQQDKSGLPNDRFSAERPEGSISTLTIQRTEQRDSAMYRCASSFMTSGYTDTQYFGPGTRLTVL.

This chain joins TRBV5-5 and TRBJ2-1; D unclear. V lost 4 bases and J 6 bases, leaving 11 bases between the germline ends. The CDR3 has 13 amino acids. Germline CDR1 and CDR2: SGHKS and YYEKEE (reference sequence). The CDR3 DNA sequence: TGTGCCAGCAGCACAATCAACGCCAATGAGCAGTTCTTC. This sequence encodes CASSTINANEQFF.

The chain is built from TRBV19 and TRBJ2-1; possible D gene TRBD2, 6 bases. Per germline, CDR1 LNHDA and CDR2 SQIVND (reference sequence). Trimming pared 7 bases from V and 7 bases from J, leaving 20 bases between. This CDR3 comprises 15 residues. The CDR3 sequence: CASTTVASAVNEQFF. CDR3 nucleotides: TGTGCCAGTACTACGGTGGCTAGCGCGGTGAATGAGCAGTTCTTC.

J is TRBJ2-5 and V is TRBV27; no reliable D call. Germline CDR1 is MNHEY and CDR2 is SMNVEV (reference sequence). V was cut by 2 bases and J by 7 bases, with 8 bases left in between. This CDR3 spans 12 amino acids. CDR3 nucleotide sequence: TGTGCCAGCAGTTTACCGGGTGGGACCCAGTACTTC. It is translated as CASSLPGGTQYF.

CDR3 sequence: CASSFGADEQFF. CDR3 coding DNA: TGTGCCAGCAGTTTTGGGGCAGATGAGCAGTTCTTC. This chain joins TRBV27 and TRBJ2-1; the D gene is possibly TRBD1 (5 bases). V was trimmed by 3 bases and J by 8 bases, leaving 8 bases between them. This CDR3 has 12 amino acids. In germline, CDR1 is MNHEY, CDR2 SMNVEV (reference sequence).

The chain recombines TRBV11-2 with TRBJ2-7; possibly TRBD2 for D (7 bases). Germline V gene lookup returns CDR1 SGHAT and CDR2 FQNNGV. The CDR3 has 14 residues. The V and J ends lost 5 bases and 4 bases respectively, with 15 bases between them. CDR3 in DNA: TGTGCCAGCAGCCTATCAGGGGAGGGATACGAGCAGTACTTC. It codes for CASSLSGEGYEQYF.

The chain is built from TRBV9 and TRBJ2-3; 7 nucleotides agree with TRBD2. V lost 3 bases, J lost 4 bases, and 11 bases stayed unmatched. CDR3 length: 16 amino acids. Germline V CDR1 and CDR2: SGDLS, YYNGEE. The DNA of the CDR3 is TGTGCCAGCAGCGGGGGGAGGGTAGACGGACCAGATACGCAGTATTTT. It translates to CASSGGRVDGPDTQYF. Variable domain in full (rest from reference TRBV9 and TRBJ2-3): DSGVTQTPKHLITATGQRVTLRCSPRSGDLSVYWYQQSLDQGLQFLIQYYNGEERAKGNILERFSAQQFPDLHSELNLSSLELGDSALYFCASSGGRVDGPDTQYFGPGTRLTVL.

The V and J genes are TRBV5-1 and TRBJ2-2; D possibly corresponds to TRBD2 (5 bases). The CDR3 is 15 amino acids. Germline CDR1 reads SGHRS; CDR2 reads YFSETQ. V lost 0 bases to trimming and J lost 2 bases, with 8 bases between them. The CDR3 protein is CASSLGGLNTGELFF. DNA for the CDR3: TGCGCCAGCAGCTTGGGCGGGTTAAACACCGGGGAGCTGTTTTTT.

This CDR3 is CASSVGQVNEKLFF. CDR3 bases: TGTGCCAGCAGTGTGGGACAGGTGAATGAAAAACTGTTTTTT. The chain recombines TRBV28 with TRBJ1-4; 8 positions match TRBD1. The length of the CDR3 is 14 residues. Germline V gene sequence: CDR1 MDHEN, CDR2 SYDVKM. V was clipped by 5 bases and J by 5 bases; unmatched bases: 4.

The J gene is TRBJ2-7, the V gene TRBV7-2; TRBD1 agrees at 9 bases. V trimming: 5 bases; J trimming: 3 bases; junction bases outside the gene matches: 5. Germline V gives CDR1 SGHTA, CDR2 FQGNSA. The CDR3 runs to 14 residues. The DNA of the CDR3 is TGTGCCAGCAGCAACGGACAGGGGCGCTACGAGCAGTACTTC. It yields the protein CASSNGQGRYEQYF.

This clone has only a few counts. The rearrangement uses TRBV5-1 and TRBJ1-1, with TRBD1 matching 8 bases. The germline V gene encodes CDR1 SGHRS and CDR2 YFSETQ. The CDR3 is made up of 14 amino acids. J was trimmed by 3 bases and V by 3 bases; bases with no gene match: 4. The CDR3 reads CASSSGTGDTEAFF. CDR3 sequence (DNA): TGCGCCAGCAGCTCCGGGACAGGAGACACTGAAGCTTTCTTT.

V and J are TRBV6-5 and TRBJ2-7, with TRBD2 matching 8 bases. CDR1 is MNHEY and CDR2 is SVGAGI in the germline V gene. V trimming: 6 bases; J trimming: 0 bases; junction bases outside the gene matches: 7. The CDR3 loop spans 15 amino acids. Here the CDR3 reads CASRATSGSSYEQYF. The CDR3 DNA follows: TGTGCCAGCAGAGCCACTAGCGGAAGCTCCTACGAGCAGTACTTC.

The J gene is TRBJ2-3, the V gene TRBV7-6, with 7 bases that match TRBD2. CDR1 and CDR2 from the germline V gene are SGHVS and FNYEAQ. The CDR3 has 15 residues. With 1 base clipped from V and 8 bases from J, the junction kept 9 bases outside the gene matches. The CDR3 here is CASSLETSSSGTQYF. CDR3 bases: TGTGCCAGCAGCTTAGAGACTAGCTCTTCCGGTACGCAGTATTTT.

The chain is built from TRBV28 and TRBJ2-7, with 10 nucleotides matching TRBD2. With 5 bases clipped from V and 3 bases from J, the junction kept 4 bases outside the gene matches. The CDR3 is 14 residues long. Germline V CDR1 and CDR2: MDHEN, SYDVKM. Here the CDR3 reads CASSPRTSGYEQYF. CDR3 in DNA: TGTGCCAGCAGTCCCCGGACTAGCGGCTACGAGCAGTACTTC.

This rearrangement joins TRBV3-1 (or the pseudogene TRBV3-2) to TRBJ2-5; TRBD2 matches 10 bases. There are 16 residues in the CDR3. V trimming: 1 base; J trimming: 1 base; junction bases outside the gene matches: 3. Germline loops: CDR1 LGHDT, CDR2 YNNKEL (reference sequence). CDR3 sequence: CASSQGLAGPQETQYF. CDR3 coding DNA: TGTGCCAGCAGCCAAGGACTAGCGGGCCCCCAAGAGACCCAGTACTTC.

The chain carries TRBV28 and TRBJ1-2; possible D gene TRBD1, 6 bases. Germline V lookup: CDR1 MDHEN, CDR2 SYDVKM. Trimming took 10 bases from V and 6 from J, leaving 12 bases between them. This CDR3 has 11 amino acids. CDR3 bases: TGTGCCACCACAGGGACGGATGGCTACACCTTC. It translates to CATTGTDGYTF.